This TCR beta chain stems from a study of blood T cell repertoires in COVID-19. Background on the study: From the United States, Italy and Spain came samples of acute and convalescent COVID-19. From T cells, B-cell-depleted T cells, or PBMCs came the material, which was cDNA or gDNA.

Seattle cases were enrolled at active infection and followed longitudinally. Under the authors' procedure: Amplifying reference gene primers gave estimates of nucleated cell counts. Clones were read by immunoSEQ multiplex PCR, and TCRdb kept only the in-frame ones, dropping some. V and J calls and clone size come straight from that table; D and trimming were deduced from the DNA. The sample records more than 350,000 clones, around 87% being singletons. The CDR3 length is 13 residues. Germline-derived CDR1 and CDR2 are SGHNT and YYREEE (reference sequence). Unmatched junction bases numbered 5, after V lost 4 bases and J lost 6 bases.

V gene TRBV5-4 combines with J gene TRBJ2-7, with TRBD1 identical over 9 bases. The sequence was obtained from a woman in her twenties or thirties with COVID-19, enrolled during active disease. Source material: peripheral blood. In nucleotides, the CDR3 is TGTGCCAGCAGCGCGGACAGGGGCGGCGAGCAGTACTTC. Protein product: CASSADRGGEQYF.